The clone carrying this TCR beta chain showed up just a few times. Its antigen is currently unknown. The entry originates in a study of T cell repertoires in cytomegalovirus infection. The germline CDR1 and CDR2 sequences are MNHEY and SVGAGI. V lost 8 bases and J 1 base, leaving 14 bases between the germline ends. The CDR3 runs to 14 residues. TCRdb re-analysed the reads in MiXCR, keeping a single row per CDR3 protein. The table includes about a million distinct CDR3 sequences, 25% to 40% detected once. Study-wide points: Carriage of CMV together with the relevant HLA was identifiable through cumulative public TCR beta family frequency. Dominating the ex vivo response were TCR beta clonotypes that were CMV-specific and HLA-C-restricted.

The V call is TRBV6-5, the J call TRBJ2-5, with D uncertain. The sequence derives from a human donor in good health (CMV status not recorded). Some clones in this sample may be carry-over from other donors' samples. The starting material was cultured CD8+ T cells from PBMCs, obtained from culture after CMV antigen stimulation. CDR3 protein: CASSSEVGQETQYF. Written as DNA, the CDR3 is TGTGCCAGCTCTTCAGAGGTTGGCCAAGAGACCCAGTACTTC.